One and the same sample provided the 12 T cell receptor beta chains below, sequenced in a study of human CD4 T cells and Enterobacteriaceae. The table came from immunoSEQ multiplex PCR; TCRdb's copy has only in-frame clones and leaves some out. This sample has 25,000 to 30,000 clones, with approximately 84% found just once. The memory gate held CD4+ cells that were not CD45RA+CCR7+CD95- naive cells, over 95% pure. The sample was memory CD4+ T cells from blood. These receptors originate from a human donor in good health.

This clone is a singleton in its sample. The chain carries TRBV9 and TRBJ2-1, with 10 nucleotides matching TRBD2. Germline values: CDR1 SGDLS, CDR2 YYNGEE. V gave up 0 bases and J gave up 15 bases; unmatched junction bases: 12. The CDR3 is 15 residues long. The CDR3 DNA sequence: TGTGCCAGCAGCGTAGGAGCGGGAGGGGACGGTTCGCGGTTCTTC. Its translation: CASSVGAGGDGSRFF.

This chain links TRBV30 with TRBJ1-5; a weak D match, TRBD1 (5 bases). The ends were cut back, 3 bases at V and 2 bases at J, with 17 bases in the middle. The CDR3 runs 16 residues. The germline V gene encodes CDR1 GTSNPN and CDR2 SVGIG (reference sequence). The CDR3 reads CAWRATGGGGNQPQHF. Here the CDR3 DNA reads TGTGCCTGGAGGGCGACCGGGGGTGGAGGCAATCAGCCCCAGCATTTT.

The chain uses TRBV29-1 and TRBJ1-2, with 9 bases that match TRBD1. V trimming: 5 bases; J trimming: 3 bases; junction bases outside the gene matches: 4. The CDR3 sequence is 13 residues long. Germline assignment: CDR1 SQVTM and CDR2 ANQGSEA. The DNA for the CDR3 is TGCAGCGTTCGACGACAGGGGGACTATGGCTACACCTTC. Its protein is CSVRRQGDYGYTF.

The chain employs TRBV7-9 and TRBJ2-1; 9 nucleotides agree with TRBD2. CDR1 SEHNR and CDR2 FQNEAQ come from the germline V gene (reference sequence). The CDR3 is made up of 16 amino acids. V shed 5 bases and J 1 base; nucleotides not matched to a gene: 6. CDR3 amino acids: CASSPLAGLSYNEQFF. The CDR3 DNA sequence: TGTGCCAGCAGCCCACTAGCGGGCCTTTCCTACAATGAGCAGTTCTTC.

The J gene is TRBJ2-7, the V gene TRBV6-4, with 9 positions matching TRBD1. Germline values: CDR1 MRHNA, CDR2 SNTAGT. CDR3 length: 14 residues. With V trimmed by 6 bases and J by 3 bases, 6 bases remained unmatched. The CDR3 bases are TGTGCCAGCAGCGGGGACAGGGTAAACTACGAGCAGTACTTC. Translation: CASSGDRVNYEQYF.

V and J are TRBV5-1 and TRBJ1-6; D possibly corresponds to TRBD1 (6 bases). The germline gives CDR1 SGHRS, CDR2 YFSETQ. The CDR3 has 15 amino acids. Trimming removed 4 bases at V and 9 bases at J, with 17 bases between. CDR3 protein: CASSPYQGIGSPLHF. In DNA form, the CDR3 reads TGCGCCAGCAGCCCGTATCAGGGGATAGGTTCACCCCTCCACTTT.

The gene calls are TRBV28 and TRBJ1-2; D is possibly TRBD1 (6 bases). The V end lost 7 bases, the J end lost 3 bases, and 21 bases lay between the germline ends. The germline V gene encodes CDR1 MDHEN and CDR2 SYDVKM. The CDR3 consists of 16 residues. CDR3 protein: CASNSFQGGEDYGYTF. DNA of the CDR3: TGTGCCAGCAACTCCTTTCAAGGGGGAGAAGACTATGGCTACACCTTC.

This clone was recorded a few times. J is TRBJ1-6 and V is TRBV2; D is uncertain. Germline loops: CDR1 SNHLY, CDR2 FYNNEI. CDR3 length equals 14 residues. The V end lost 2 bases, the J end lost 0 bases, and 2 bases lay between the germline ends. The CDR3 protein is CASSELSYNSPLHF. The CDR3 coding sequence is TGTGCCAGCAGTGAACTCTCCTATAATTCACCCCTCCACTTT. The full variable domain, with the rest looked up from reference TRBV2 and TRBJ1-6, is EPEVTQTPSHQVTQMGQEVILRCVPISNHLYFYWYRQILGQKVEFLVSFYNNEISEKSEIFDDQFSVERPDGSNFTLKIRSTKLEDSAMYFCASSELSYNSPLHFGNGTRLTVT.

This clone was seen a single time. This chain links TRBV21-1 with TRBJ1-2; no DNA check was done on the table's D call, TRBD1. TRBV21-1 is a recognized pseudogene. The CDR3 consists of 15 residues. The CDR3 sequence: CASSKDDRTSYGYTF. The CDR3 DNA reads as TGTGCCAGCAGCAAAGACGACAGAACCTCCTATGGCTACACCTTC.

This sequence joins TRBV19 and TRBJ1-1; 10 bases are a match to TRBD1. Germline CDR1 reads LNHDA; CDR2 reads SQIVND (reference sequence). There are 15 residues in the CDR3. After removal of 8 bases from V and 0 bases from J, the junction contained 6 bases not matched to a gene. As DNA, the CDR3 is TGTGCCAGTCGGGACAGGGGAAGGTTGAACACTGAAGCTTTCTTT. Its translation is CASRDRGRLNTEAFF. Drawing the rest from reference TRBV19 and TRBJ1-1, the complete variable domain is DGGITQSPKYLFRKEGQNVTLSCEQNLNHDAMYWYRQDPGQGLRLIYYSQIVNDFQKGDIAEGYSVSREKKESFPLTVTSAQKNPTAFYLCASRDRGRLNTEAFFGQGTRLTVV.

V gene TRBV2 combines with J gene TRBJ2-3, with TRBD2 matching over 10 bases. V lost 2 bases and J lost 1; bases outside the gene matches: 6. The CDR3 sequence is 17 residues long. Germline loops: CDR1 SNHLY, CDR2 FYNNEI. CDR3 loop: CASSELRLAGGTDTQYF. CDR3 nucleotides: TGTGCCAGCAGTGAACTCCGGCTAGCGGGGGGCACAGATACGCAGTATTTT.

The V call is TRBV2, the J call TRBJ1-2; D unclear. The V end lost 7 bases, the J end lost 6 bases, and 18 bases lay between the germline ends. CDR3 size: 14 residues. Germline V gene data show CDR1 as SNHLY and CDR2 as FYNNEI. CDR3 sequence reads: CASTLSLRSDGYTF. Here the CDR3 DNA reads TGTGCCAGCACTCTGAGCTTGCGATCGGATGGCTACACCTTC.